Included here is one TCR beta chain sequence, with context. The data were obtained in a study of T cell repertoires in cytomegalovirus infection. Each CDR3 protein is one row after TCRdb ran MiXCR on the reads. The data hold approximately 200,000 distinct CDR3 sequences, with 28% observed a single time. This CDR3 spans 15 amino acids. CDR1 MRHNA and CDR2 SNTAGT come from the germline V gene. Trimming left V 6 bases short and J 2 bases short, with 14 bases between. The specimen was PBMCs. The sequence was collected from a human donor in good health (CMV status not recorded). Some clones in this sample may be carry-over from other donors' samples. The gene calls are TRBV6-4 and TRBJ1-5; possible D gene TRBD1, 5 bases. CDR3 sequence reads: CASSRGPGGNQPQHF. The CDR3 DNA follows: TGTGCCAGCAGCCGGGGCCCAGGCGGCAATCAGCCCCAGCATTTT.